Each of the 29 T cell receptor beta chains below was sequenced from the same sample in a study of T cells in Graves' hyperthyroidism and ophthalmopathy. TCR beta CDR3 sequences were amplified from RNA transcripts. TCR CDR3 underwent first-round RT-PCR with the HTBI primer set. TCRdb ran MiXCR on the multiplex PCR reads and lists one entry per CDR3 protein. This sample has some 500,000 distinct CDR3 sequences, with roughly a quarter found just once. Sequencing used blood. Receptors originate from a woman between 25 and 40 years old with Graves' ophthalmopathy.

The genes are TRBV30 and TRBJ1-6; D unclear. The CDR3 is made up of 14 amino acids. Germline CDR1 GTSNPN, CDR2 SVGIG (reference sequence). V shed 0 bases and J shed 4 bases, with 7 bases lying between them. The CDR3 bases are TGTGCCTGGAGTGTAGCAAGATATAATTCACCCCTCCACTTT. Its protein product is CAWSVARYNSPLHF.

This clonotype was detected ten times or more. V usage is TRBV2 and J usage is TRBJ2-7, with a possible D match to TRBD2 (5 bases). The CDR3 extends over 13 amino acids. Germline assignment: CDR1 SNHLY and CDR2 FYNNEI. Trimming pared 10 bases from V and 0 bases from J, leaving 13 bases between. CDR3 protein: CAILTGSSYEQYF. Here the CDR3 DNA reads TGTGCCATTCTAACGGGGTCCTCCTACGAGCAGTACTTC.

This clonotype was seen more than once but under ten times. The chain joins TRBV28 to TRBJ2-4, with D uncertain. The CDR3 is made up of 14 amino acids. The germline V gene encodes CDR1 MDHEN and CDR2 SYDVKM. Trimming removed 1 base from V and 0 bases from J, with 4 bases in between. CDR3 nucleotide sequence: TGTGCCAGCAGTTTATTGGGAGCCAAAAACATTCAGTACTTC. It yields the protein CASSLLGAKNIQYF.

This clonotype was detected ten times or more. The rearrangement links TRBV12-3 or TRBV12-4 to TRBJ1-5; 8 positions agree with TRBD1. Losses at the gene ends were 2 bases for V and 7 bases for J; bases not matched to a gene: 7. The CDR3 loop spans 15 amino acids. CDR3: CASSLRQGYGQPQHF. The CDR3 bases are TGTGCCAGCAGTTTAAGACAGGGGTACGGGCAGCCCCAGCATTTT.

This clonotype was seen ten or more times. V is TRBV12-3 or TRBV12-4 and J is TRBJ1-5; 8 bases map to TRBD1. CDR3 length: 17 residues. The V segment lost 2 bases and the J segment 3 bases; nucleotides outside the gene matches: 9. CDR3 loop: CASSLRTGFGVNQPQHF. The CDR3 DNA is TGTGCCAGCAGTTTACGGACAGGGTTTGGAGTCAATCAGCCCCAGCATTTT.

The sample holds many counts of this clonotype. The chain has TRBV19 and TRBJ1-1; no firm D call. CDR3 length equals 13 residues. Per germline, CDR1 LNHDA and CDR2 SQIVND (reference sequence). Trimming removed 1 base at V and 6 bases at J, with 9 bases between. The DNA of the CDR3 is TGTGCCAGTAGTATAGCTGGGTTCCCTGAAGCTTTCTTT. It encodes CASSIAGFPEAFF. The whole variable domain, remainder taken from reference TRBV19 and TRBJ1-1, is DGGITQSPKYLFRKEGQNVTLSCEQNLNHDAMYWYRQDPGQGLRLIYYSQIVNDFQKGDIAEGYSVSREKKESFPLTVTSAQKNPTAFYLCASSIAGFPEAFFGQGTRLTVV.

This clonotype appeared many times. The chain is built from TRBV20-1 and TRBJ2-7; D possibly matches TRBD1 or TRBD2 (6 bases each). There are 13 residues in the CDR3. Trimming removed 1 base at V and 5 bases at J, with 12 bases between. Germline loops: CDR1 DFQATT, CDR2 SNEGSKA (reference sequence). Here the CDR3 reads CSARVSGADEQYF. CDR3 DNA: TGCAGTGCTAGAGTTTCGGGGGCGGACGAGCAGTACTTC.

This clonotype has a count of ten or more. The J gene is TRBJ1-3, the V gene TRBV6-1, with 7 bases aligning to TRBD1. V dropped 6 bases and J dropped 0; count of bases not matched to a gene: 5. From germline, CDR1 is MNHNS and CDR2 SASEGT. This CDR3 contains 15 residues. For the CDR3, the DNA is TGTGCCAGCAGCCGCACAGGGGACTCTGGAAACACCATATATTTT. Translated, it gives CASSRTGDSGNTIYF.

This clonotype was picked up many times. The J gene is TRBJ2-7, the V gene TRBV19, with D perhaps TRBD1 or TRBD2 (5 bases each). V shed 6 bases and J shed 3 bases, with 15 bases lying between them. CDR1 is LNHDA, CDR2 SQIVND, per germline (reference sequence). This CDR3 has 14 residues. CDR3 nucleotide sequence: TGTGCCAGTAGCGTCGGGGCGAATCTCTACGAGCAGTACTTC. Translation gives CASSVGANLYEQYF.

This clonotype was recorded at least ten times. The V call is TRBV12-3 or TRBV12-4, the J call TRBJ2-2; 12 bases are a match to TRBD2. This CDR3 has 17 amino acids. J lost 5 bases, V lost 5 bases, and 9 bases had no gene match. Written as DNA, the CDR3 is TGTGCCAGCAGTGCCCGAGGACTAGCGGGGAGGACCGGGGAGCTGTTTTTT. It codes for CASSARGLAGRTGELFF.

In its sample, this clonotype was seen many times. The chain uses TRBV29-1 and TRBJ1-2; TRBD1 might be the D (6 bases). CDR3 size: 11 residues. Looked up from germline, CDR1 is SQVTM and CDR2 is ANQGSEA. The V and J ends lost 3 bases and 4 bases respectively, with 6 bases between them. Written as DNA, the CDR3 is TGCAGCGTTGACAGGGGCTATGGCTACACCTTC. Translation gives CSVDRGYGYTF.

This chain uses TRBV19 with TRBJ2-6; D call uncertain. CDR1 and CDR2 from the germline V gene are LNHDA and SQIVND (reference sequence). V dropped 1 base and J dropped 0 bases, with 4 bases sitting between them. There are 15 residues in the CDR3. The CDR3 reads CASSIVFSGANVLTF. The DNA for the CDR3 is TGTGCCAGTAGTATAGTCTTCTCTGGGGCCAACGTCCTGACTTTC.

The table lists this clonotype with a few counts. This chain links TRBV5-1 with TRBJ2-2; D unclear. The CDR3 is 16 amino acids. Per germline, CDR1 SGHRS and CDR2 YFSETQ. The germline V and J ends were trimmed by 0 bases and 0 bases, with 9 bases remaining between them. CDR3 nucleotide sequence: TGCGCCAGCAGCTTGGATGCGGTCGCGAACACCGGGGAGCTGTTTTTT. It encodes CASSLDAVANTGELFF.

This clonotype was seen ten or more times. The CDR3 loop is CASSFQPRETQYF. CDR3 in DNA: TGTGCCAGCAGTTTTCAGCCCCGGGAGACCCAGTACTTC. This chain links TRBV27 with TRBJ2-5; D is uncertain. The CDR3 runs 13 residues. Trimming stripped 3 bases from V and 5 bases from J, with 10 bases between. In germline, CDR1 is MNHEY, CDR2 SMNVEV (reference sequence).

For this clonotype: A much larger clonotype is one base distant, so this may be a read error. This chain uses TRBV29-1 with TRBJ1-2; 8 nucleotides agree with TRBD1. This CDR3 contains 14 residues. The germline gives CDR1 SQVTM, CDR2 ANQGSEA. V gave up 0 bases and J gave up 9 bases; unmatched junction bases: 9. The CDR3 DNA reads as TGCAGCGTTGAAGATGGTGGACAGGGCAGGCGCTACACCTTC. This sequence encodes CSVEDGGQGRRYTF.

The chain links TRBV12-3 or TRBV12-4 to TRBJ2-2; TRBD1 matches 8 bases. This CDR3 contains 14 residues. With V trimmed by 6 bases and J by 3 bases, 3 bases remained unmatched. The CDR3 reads CASSRTGHTGELFF. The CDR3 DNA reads TGTGCCAGCAGCCGGACAGGGCACACCGGGGAGCTGTTTTTT.

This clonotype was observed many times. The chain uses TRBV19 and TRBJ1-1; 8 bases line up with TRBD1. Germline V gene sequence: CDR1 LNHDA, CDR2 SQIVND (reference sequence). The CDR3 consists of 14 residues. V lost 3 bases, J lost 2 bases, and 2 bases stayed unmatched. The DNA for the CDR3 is TGTGCCAGTAGTATTCCAGGGGGCAACACTGAAGCTTTCTTT. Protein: CASSIPGGNTEAFF.

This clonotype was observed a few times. The DNA for the CDR3 is TGTGCCAGCAGACAGGGGGCGAGTACTGAAGCTTTCTTT. Encoded protein: CASRQGASTEAFF. The genes are TRBV28 and TRBJ1-1; TRBD1 agrees at 9 bases. The CDR3 spans 13 residues. Germline lookup yields CDR1 MDHEN and CDR2 SYDVKM. V dropped 6 bases and J dropped 5; count of bases not matched to a gene: 4.

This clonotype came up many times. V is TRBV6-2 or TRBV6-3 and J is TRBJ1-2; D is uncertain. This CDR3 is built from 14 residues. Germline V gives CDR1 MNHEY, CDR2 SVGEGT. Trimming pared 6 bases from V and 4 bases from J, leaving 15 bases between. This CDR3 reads CASSYDGFSYGYTF. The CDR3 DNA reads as TGTGCCAGCAGCTATGACGGATTTTCCTATGGCTACACCTTC.

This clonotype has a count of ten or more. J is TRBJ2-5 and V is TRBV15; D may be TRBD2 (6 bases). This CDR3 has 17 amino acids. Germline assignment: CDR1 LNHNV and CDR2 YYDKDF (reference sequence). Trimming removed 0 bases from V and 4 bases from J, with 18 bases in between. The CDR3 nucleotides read TGTGCCACCAGCAGAGATTATTTACGGGACTCAGTAGAGACCCAGTACTTC. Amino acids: CATSRDYLRDSVETQYF.

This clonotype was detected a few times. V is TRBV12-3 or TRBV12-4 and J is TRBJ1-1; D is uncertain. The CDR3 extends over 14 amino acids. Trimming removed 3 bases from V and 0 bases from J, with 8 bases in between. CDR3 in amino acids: CASSFQHMNTEAFF. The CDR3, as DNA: TGTGCCAGCAGTTTCCAGCACATGAACACTGAAGCTTTCTTT.

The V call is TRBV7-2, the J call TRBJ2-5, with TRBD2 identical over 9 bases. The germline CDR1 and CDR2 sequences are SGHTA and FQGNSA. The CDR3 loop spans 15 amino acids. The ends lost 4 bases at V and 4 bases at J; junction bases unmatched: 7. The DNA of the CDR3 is TGTGCCAGCAGCTGGGGTAGCGGGAGCCTAGAGACCCAGTACTTC. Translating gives CASSWGSGSLETQYF.

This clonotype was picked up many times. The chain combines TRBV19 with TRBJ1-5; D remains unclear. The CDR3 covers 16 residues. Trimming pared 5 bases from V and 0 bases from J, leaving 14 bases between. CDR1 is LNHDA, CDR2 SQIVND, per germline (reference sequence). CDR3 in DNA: TGTGCCAGTAGTGCCCGGACGGACCATAGCAATCAGCCCCAGCATTTT. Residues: CASSARTDHSNQPQHF.

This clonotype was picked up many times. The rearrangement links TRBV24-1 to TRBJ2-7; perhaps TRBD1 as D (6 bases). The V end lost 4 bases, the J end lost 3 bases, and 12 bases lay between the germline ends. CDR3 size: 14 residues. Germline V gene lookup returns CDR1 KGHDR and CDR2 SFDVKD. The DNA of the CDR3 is TGTGCCACCAGTGAGAGACAGGCGAACTACGAGCAGTACTTC. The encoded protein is CATSERQANYEQYF.

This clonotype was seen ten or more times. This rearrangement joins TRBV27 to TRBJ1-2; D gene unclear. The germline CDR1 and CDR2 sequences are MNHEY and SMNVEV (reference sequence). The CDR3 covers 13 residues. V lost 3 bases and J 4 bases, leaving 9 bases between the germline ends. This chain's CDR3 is CASSFQRGYGYTF. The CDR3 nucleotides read TGTGCCAGCAGTTTCCAGCGTGGCTATGGCTACACCTTC.

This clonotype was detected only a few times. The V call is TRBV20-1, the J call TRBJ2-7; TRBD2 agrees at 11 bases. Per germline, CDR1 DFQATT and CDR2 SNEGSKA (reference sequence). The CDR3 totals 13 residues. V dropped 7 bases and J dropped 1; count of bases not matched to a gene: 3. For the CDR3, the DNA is TGCAGTGTCGGGACTAGCGGATCCTACGAGCAGTACTTC. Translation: CSVGTSGSYEQYF.

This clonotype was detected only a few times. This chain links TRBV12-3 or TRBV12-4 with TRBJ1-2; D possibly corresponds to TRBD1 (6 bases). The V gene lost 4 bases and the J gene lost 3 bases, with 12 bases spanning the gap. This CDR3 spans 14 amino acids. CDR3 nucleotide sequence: TGTGCCAGCAGTTCCCGTAGGGGGGACTATGGCTACACCTTC. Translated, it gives CASSSRRGDYGYTF.

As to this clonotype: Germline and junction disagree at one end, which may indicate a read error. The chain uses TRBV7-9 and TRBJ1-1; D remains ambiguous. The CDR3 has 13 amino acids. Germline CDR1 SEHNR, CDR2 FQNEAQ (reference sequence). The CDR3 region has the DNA TGTGCCAGCAGCTCTCGAATGAACACTGAAGATTTCTTT. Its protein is CASSSRMNTEDFF.

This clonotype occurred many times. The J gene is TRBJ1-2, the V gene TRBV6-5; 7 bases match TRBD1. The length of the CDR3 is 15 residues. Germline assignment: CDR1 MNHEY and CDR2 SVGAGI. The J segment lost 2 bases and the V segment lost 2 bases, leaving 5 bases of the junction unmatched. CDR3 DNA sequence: TGTGCCAGCAGTTACACCTTGGACAGGAACTATGGCTACACCTTC. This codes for CASSYTLDRNYGYTF.